This T cell receptor beta chain was identified in a study of blood T cell repertoires in COVID-19. Germline V lookup: CDR1 SGHNT, CDR2 YYREEE (reference sequence). The CDR3 runs to 17 residues. V lost 4 bases to trimming and J lost 2 bases; unmatched junction nucleotides: 11. Profiling relied on immunoSEQ multiplex PCR, and the TCRdb table lists in-frame clones only, not all of them. The sample shows roughly 100,000 clones, around four fifths of them seen only once. The rearrangement joins TRBV5-4 to TRBJ2-1, with 8 bases lining up with TRBD2. The sequence was obtained from a human donor in a cohort sampled during active COVID-19. Sequencing used peripheral blood. The CDR3 DNA reads as TGTGCCAGCAGCCGAGAGCCGGGGGGGGGAGCCTACAATGAGCAGTTCTTC. This translates into CASSREPGGGAYNEQFF.